A single sample gave rise to the 30 T cell receptor beta chains below, sequenced in a study of blood T cell repertoires in COVID-19. Here immunoSEQ multiplex PCR was the method, and the copy in TCRdb shows in-frame clones only, minus some. The sample lists hundreds of thousands of clones, just under 90% occurring once. Material: PBMCs or T cells enriched from blood (not recorded which). Every receptor here comes from a man between 25 and 39 years old who had recovered from COVID-19.

The V gene is TRBV28, the J gene TRBJ1-5; unclear D gene. The CDR3 runs 15 residues. The V and J ends lost 8 bases and 0 bases respectively, with 14 bases between them. CDR1 is MDHEN and CDR2 is SYDVKM in the germline V gene. As DNA, the CDR3 is TGTGCCAGCCGAAATTTAAGAGATAGCAATCAGCCCCAGCATTTT. Translating gives CASRNLRDSNQPQHF.

J is TRBJ2-1 and V is TRBV11-3; D possibly corresponds to TRBD1 (6 bases). V was clipped by 0 bases and J by 3 bases, with 9 bases between them. The V gene's germline CDR1 is SGHNT and CDR2 YENEEA. The CDR3 consists of 15 residues. The CDR3 DNA reads as TGTGCCAGCAGCTTAGAACAGGGAAACTACAATGAGCAGTTCTTC. Residues: CASSLEQGNYNEQFF. Full variable domain (outside the CDR3, taken from reference TRBV11-3 and TRBJ2-1): EAGVVQSPRYKIIEKKQPVAFWCNPISGHNTLYWYLQNLGQGPELLIRYENEEAVDDSQLPKDRFSAERLKGVDSTLKIQPAELGDSAVYLCASSLEQGNYNEQFFGPGTRLTVL.

V usage is TRBV4-3 and J usage is TRBJ2-2; D might be TRBD1 (7 bases). V lost 0 bases to trimming and J lost 8 bases, with 16 bases between them. The length of the CDR3 is 16 residues. Per germline, CDR1 LGHNA and CDR2 YSLEER. In DNA, the CDR3 is TGCGCCAGCAGCCAAGATCTCGGACAGGAGGGGGGGGAGCTGTTTTTT. It codes for CASSQDLGQEGGELFF.

The chain links TRBV9 to TRBJ2-3; 13 bases align to TRBD2. The V gene end was trimmed by 3 bases and the J gene end by 4 bases; junction bases not matched to a gene: 5. Germline CDR1 is SGDLS and CDR2 is YYNGEE. CDR3 length: 16 amino acids. CDR3 protein: CASSDRLAGGPDTQYF. The CDR3 DNA reads TGTGCCAGCAGCGACCGACTAGCGGGGGGCCCAGATACGCAGTATTTT.

This clone was counted a single time. This chain connects TRBV9 to TRBJ2-7, with 7 nucleotides matching TRBD2. Germline lookup yields CDR1 SGDLS and CDR2 YYNGEE. CDR3 size: 15 residues. With V trimmed by 0 bases and J by 3 bases, 6 bases remained unmatched. The CDR3 sequence: CASSVGAGNLYEQYF. For the CDR3, the DNA is TGTGCCAGCAGCGTAGGAGCGGGGAACCTCTACGAGCAGTACTTC.

V is TRBV9 and J is TRBJ1-2; D might be TRBD1 (6 bases). V was trimmed by 4 bases and J by 4 bases, leaving 17 bases between them. Germline assignment: CDR1 SGDLS and CDR2 YYNGEE. CDR3 length: 15 amino acids. The CDR3 DNA reads TGTGCCAGCAGCCAATCAAGGGACACCAGCTATGGCTACACCTTC. Translated: CASSQSRDTSYGYTF.

The CDR3 loop reads CASSERAGGPLEQYF. In DNA form, the CDR3 reads TGTGCCAGCAGCGAAAGAGCGGGAGGGCCGCTCGAGCAGTACTTC. The chain carries TRBV7-9 and TRBJ2-7; TRBD2 aligns across 10 bases. The length of the CDR3 is 15 residues. CDR1 and CDR2 (germline): SEHNR, FQNEAQ (reference sequence). J lost 6 bases, V lost 5 bases, and 10 bases had no gene match.

The J gene is TRBJ2-3, the V gene TRBV10-3; TRBD1 might be the D (5 bases). CDR1 is ENHRY and CDR2 is SYGVKD in the germline V gene. This CDR3 contains 18 residues. V was shortened by 5 bases and J by 0 bases, with 21 bases between the two germline ends. The CDR3 spells CAISRKGFHLASTDTQYF. For the CDR3, the DNA is TGTGCCATCAGTCGAAAGGGGTTTCATCTCGCTAGCACAGATACGCAGTATTTT.

This sequence joins TRBV18 and TRBJ2-1; 12 nucleotides line up with TRBD2. The CDR3 is 15 amino acids. Germline CDR1 is KGHSH and CDR2 is LQKENI. The J segment lost 16 bases and the V segment lost 3 bases, leaving 13 bases of the junction unmatched. CDR3 nucleotides: TGTGCCAGCTCACCTTACGGGGAACTAGCGGGGGGAGCTTTCTTC. Protein: CASSPYGELAGGAFF.

The CDR3 reads CAATQGANTEAFF. The CDR3 DNA follows: TGTGCCGCCACCCAGGGGGCTAACACTGAAGCTTTCTTT. The V gene is TRBV30, the J gene TRBJ1-1, with TRBD1 matching over 8 bases. Looked up from germline, CDR1 is GTSNPN and CDR2 is SVGIG (reference sequence). V shed 8 bases, J shed 2 bases, and the junction held 7 bases outside the gene matches. The CDR3 contains 13 residues.

This chain links TRBV30 with TRBJ1-4; D may be TRBD1 (6 bases). V was trimmed by 0 bases and J by 10 bases, leaving 9 bases between them. This CDR3 spans 12 amino acids. Germline loops: CDR1 GTSNPN, CDR2 SVGIG (reference sequence). The CDR3 DNA follows: TGTGCCTGGAGTGTACGGGGGGCAAAACTGTTTTTT. Translation: CAWSVRGAKLFF.

The chain links TRBV28 to TRBJ2-7, with TRBD1 identical over 8 bases. This CDR3 has 14 amino acids. In germline, CDR1 is MDHEN, CDR2 SYDVKM. J lost 6 bases, V lost 2 bases, and 6 bases had no gene match. CDR3 sequence reads: CASSLPGQGSEQYF. CDR3 DNA sequence: TGTGCCAGCAGTTTACCCGGACAGGGTTCCGAGCAGTACTTC.

The chain has TRBV6-5 and TRBJ2-7; 9 bases line up with TRBD1. The V and J ends lost 2 bases and 4 bases, in that order; junction bases with no gene match: 6. CDR3 length: 15 residues. Looked up from germline, CDR1 is MNHEY and CDR2 is SVGAGI. In nucleotides, the CDR3 is TGTGCCAGCAGTTACGACCGGGACAGGGCTTACGAGCAGTACTTC. The encoded protein is CASSYDRDRAYEQYF.

The chain carries TRBV4-1 and TRBJ1-2, with D possibly matching TRBD1 (5 bases). The CDR3 totals 13 residues. V gave up 1 base and J gave up 2 bases, with 5 bases separating them. CDR1 is MGHRA and CDR2 is YSYEKL in the germline V gene. In nucleotides, the CDR3 is TGCGCCAGCAGCCAAGCAGGGAACTATGGCTACACCTTC. Amino acid sequence: CASSQAGNYGYTF.

This clone was seen just once. The V and J genes are TRBV5-8 and TRBJ2-1, with TRBD1 identical over 7 bases. The CDR3 totals 12 residues. Trimming at V came to 10 bases and at J to 6 bases, leaving 7 bases not matched to a gene. CDR1 and CDR2 (germline): SGHTS, YDEGEE. This chain's CDR3 is CAVGGPFNEQFF. The DNA of the CDR3 is TGTGCCGTAGGGGGCCCGTTCAATGAGCAGTTCTTC.

J is TRBJ2-2 and V is TRBV6-2 or TRBV6-3, with 8 bases fitting TRBD2. V lost 6 bases to trimming and J lost 1 base; unmatched junction nucleotides: 7. Germline V gene lookup returns CDR1 MNHEY and CDR2 SVGEGT. This CDR3 contains 16 residues. CDR3 residues: CASRPGLAGNTGELFF. For the CDR3, the DNA is TGTGCCAGCAGACCTGGGCTAGCGGGGAACACCGGGGAGCTGTTTTTT.

In this sample, this clone turned up once. The V and J genes are TRBV7-8 and TRBJ2-3; TRBD2 is a possible D gene (5 bases). V lost 4 bases and J lost 0, with 8 bases in between. The CDR3 loop spans 14 amino acids. Germline lookup yields CDR1 SGHVS and CDR2 FQNEAQ. This CDR3 is CASSSRGSTDTQYF. Written as DNA, the CDR3 is TGTGCCAGCAGCTCCCGGGGAAGCACAGATACGCAGTATTTT.

The V and J genes are TRBV2 and TRBJ2-3; 12 positions agree with TRBD1. Germline trimming cut 6 bases from V and 4 bases from J; bases unmatched to any gene: 5. Germline assignment: CDR1 SNHLY and CDR2 FYNNEI. The CDR3 consists of 15 residues. Here the CDR3 reads CASRGDRGLADTQYF. CDR3 bases: TGTGCCAGCAGGGGGGACAGGGGGCTTGCAGATACGCAGTATTTT.

The gene calls are TRBV2 and TRBJ1-5, with D uncertain. The CDR3 has 11 residues. Trimming pared 5 bases from V and 3 bases from J, leaving 2 bases between. Per germline, CDR1 SNHLY and CDR2 FYNNEI. The CDR3 sequence: CASSLNQPQHF. CDR3 in DNA: TGTGCCAGCAGTCTCAATCAGCCCCAGCATTTT.

This chain links TRBV18 with TRBJ2-2, with 8 bases fitting TRBD2. CDR1 and CDR2 (germline): KGHSH, LQKENI. This CDR3 region has 16 residues. Trimming took 2 bases from V and 2 from J; bases not matched to a gene: 4. CDR3 bases: TGTGCCAGCTCACCAGTAGCGGGGAGCAACACCGGGGAGCTGTTTTTT. It is translated as CASSPVAGSNTGELFF. The whole variable domain, filled in from reference TRBV18 and TRBJ2-2, reads NAGVMQNPRHLVRRRGQEARLRCSPMKGHSHVYWYRQLPEEGLKFMVYLQKENIIDESGMPKERFSAEFPKEGPSILRIQQVVRGDSAAYFCASSPVAGSNTGELFFGEGSRLTVL.

The chain combines TRBV5-6 with TRBJ2-2, with TRBD1 matching over 7 bases. The CDR3 is 14 residues long. CDR1 is SGHDT and CDR2 is YYEEEE in the germline V gene. V dropped 5 bases and J dropped 4; count of bases not matched to a gene: 5. The CDR3 nucleotides read TGTGCCAGCAGTACCGGGACAGTCACCGGGGAGCTGTTTTTT. This sequence encodes CASSTGTVTGELFF.

The chain is built from TRBV4-1 and TRBJ2-5; the match to TRBD2 covers 8 bases. The CDR3 covers 18 residues. Germline CDR1 reads MGHRA; CDR2 reads YSYEKL. Trimming took 3 bases from V and 4 from J; bases not matched to a gene: 16. DNA for the CDR3: TGCGCCAGCAGCCATCTGTCGATCGCGGGGGGCATGGGAGAGACCCAGTACTTC. Amino acid sequence: CASSHLSIAGGMGETQYF.

This clone is a singleton in its sample. The V gene is TRBV5-1, the J gene TRBJ1-1, with D possibly matching TRBD1 (6 bases). V was clipped by 4 bases and J by 0 bases, with 16 bases between them. Germline V gene sequence: CDR1 SGHRS, CDR2 YFSETQ. The CDR3 spans 16 residues. The CDR3 nucleotides read TGCGCCAGCAGCAACCCAAAAACAGGGATGAACACTGAAGCTTTCTTT. Amino acid sequence: CASSNPKTGMNTEAFF.

The V gene is TRBV6-2 or TRBV6-3, the J gene TRBJ1-4; TRBD1 aligns across 7 bases. V shed 6 bases, J shed 2 bases, and the junction held 6 bases outside the gene matches. This CDR3 comprises 15 residues. The germline gives CDR1 MNHEY, CDR2 SVGEGT. The CDR3, as DNA: TGTGCCAGCAGCCCGCAAGGGGGCACTAATGAAAAACTGTTTTTT. Translated: CASSPQGGTNEKLFF.

V and J are TRBV5-1 and TRBJ1-2; no clear D gene. V was shortened by 4 bases and J by 6 bases, with 13 bases between the two germline ends. Germline V lookup: CDR1 SGHRS, CDR2 YFSETQ. The CDR3 extends over 13 amino acids. In nucleotides, the CDR3 is TGCGCCAGCAGCCTGGGAGAGATTAATGGCTACACCTTC. It is translated as CASSLGEINGYTF.

The chain carries TRBV5-1 and TRBJ2-3; D not resolved. Germline V gene sequence: CDR1 SGHRS, CDR2 YFSETQ. V lost 0 bases and J lost 3, with 5 bases in between. The CDR3 has 13 amino acids. The DNA of the CDR3 is TGCGCCAGCAGCTTGGTAGTAACAGATACGCAGTATTTT. Its translation is CASSLVVTDTQYF.

V and J are TRBV20-1 and TRBJ2-3; TRBD2 matches at 9 bases. The V gene end was trimmed by 3 bases and the J gene end by 4 bases; junction bases not matched to a gene: 14. CDR3 length equals 17 residues. Germline CDR1 DFQATT, CDR2 SNEGSKA (reference sequence). The chain's CDR3 is CSASTRRASGNADTQYF. CDR3 nucleotide sequence: TGCAGTGCTAGTACGCGTCGGGCTAGCGGGAACGCAGATACGCAGTATTTT.

The chain joins TRBV4-1 to TRBJ2-6; D is uncertain. The germline gives CDR1 MGHRA, CDR2 YSYEKL. CDR3 length equals 20 residues. V lost 7 bases and J lost 0, with 25 bases in between. CDR3 residues: CASKWVLANRSSSGANVLTF. The CDR3 coding sequence is TGCGCCAGCAAGTGGGTCTTAGCTAACCGGTCTAGCTCTGGGGCCAACGTCCTGACTTTC.

J is TRBJ2-5 and V is TRBV3-1 (or the pseudogene TRBV3-2); 7 bases align to TRBD2. Germline values: CDR1 LGHDT, CDR2 YNNKEL (reference sequence). V dropped 1 base and J dropped 5; count of bases not matched to a gene: 4. The CDR3 is 14 residues long. The CDR3 DNA reads TGTGCCAGCAGCCAAGGGCAGGGAGGGGAGACCCAGTACTTC. Amino acid sequence: CASSQGQGGETQYF.

The chain is built from TRBV6-6 and TRBJ1-2; D is unresolved. CDR3 length equals 17 residues. The germline gives CDR1 MNHNY, CDR2 SVGAGI (reference sequence). V lost 7 bases and J lost 1, with 22 bases in between. CDR3 loop: CASNRYSPGSYNYGYTF. The DNA for the CDR3 is TGTGCCAGCAATCGATATTCTCCAGGATCCTATAACTATGGCTACACCTTC.